These T cell receptor beta chains were read from a single sample in a study of cytomegalovirus exposure and HLA in healthy donors. Sequencing was performed with immunoSEQ multiplex PCR; in TCRdb, only in-frame clones are kept and a portion is missing. The table lists approximately 61,000 clones, about four fifths of them singletons, with roughly half in the top ten. The sequenced sample consisted of PBMCs. These receptors all stem from a man in his forties or fifties in good health and CMV-seropositive. Each CDR3 is given with its conserved first and last residue. The order of the fields is D gene, J gene, clone size, V gene, CDR3 DNA, CDR3 protein. D genes are given only for firm matches. Expanded clones are given a class, and other clones once, few, many or no size at all.

D gene: TRBD2
J gene: TRBJ2-5
clone size: .
V gene: TRBV11-2
CDR3 DNA: TGTGCCAGCAGCTTCGGGGGGATGGGTCAAGAGACCCAGTACTTC
CDR3 protein: CASSFGGMGQETQYF

D gene: .
J gene: TRBJ2-3
clone size: .
V gene: TRBV14
CDR3 DNA: TGTGCCAGCAGCCAAGATAGCTTGACGATACCGTTGCAGTATTTT
CDR3 protein: CASSQDSLTIPLQYF

D gene: TRBD1
J gene: TRBJ2-5
clone size: once
V gene: TRBV6-5
CDR3 DNA: TGTGCCAGCAGTGCCGGGGACAGTCAGCAAGAGACCCAGTACTTC
CDR3 protein: CASSAGDSQQETQYF

D gene: .
J gene: TRBJ1-4
clone size: .
V gene: TRBV5-8
CDR3 DNA: TGTGCCAGCAGCTTTGGCAGTACAACTAATGAAAAACTGTTTTTT
CDR3 protein: CASSFGSTTNEKLFF

D gene: .
J gene: TRBJ1-3
clone size: .
V gene: TRBV7-2
CDR3 DNA: TGTGCCAGCAGCTTAAGGAGAGGGAATGCTCGAAACACCATATATTTT
CDR3 protein: CASSLRRGNARNTIYF

D gene: .
J gene: TRBJ1-2
clone size: .
V gene: TRBV4-3
CDR3 DNA: TGCGCCAGCAGCCAATTTTCGACTAAACAAGGGAACTATGGCTACACCTTC
CDR3 protein: CASSQFSTKQGNYGYTF

D gene: .
J gene: TRBJ2-3
clone size: .
V gene: TRBV5-5
CDR3 DNA: TGTGCCAGCAGCTTGGATAGCGGAGGCACAGATACGCAGTATTTT
CDR3 protein: CASSLDSGGTDTQYF

D gene: .
J gene: TRBJ2-7
clone size: .
V gene: TRBV9
CDR3 DNA: TGTGCCAGCAGCAGAACAGTGAGCTCCTACGAGCAGTACTTC
CDR3 protein: CASSRTVSSYEQYF

D gene: .
J gene: TRBJ1-5
clone size: .
V gene: TRBV7-2
CDR3 DNA: TGTGCCAGCAGCTTAGGGCCATCCAATCAGCCCCAGCATTTT
CDR3 protein: CASSLGPSNQPQHF

D gene: .
J gene: TRBJ1-3
clone size: .
V gene: TRBV5-5
CDR3 DNA: TGTGCCAGCAGCTTGTCCCCCATGGGGGGGTCTGGAAACACCATATATTTT
CDR3 protein: CASSLSPMGGSGNTIYF

D gene: TRBD2
J gene: TRBJ2-7
clone size: .
V gene: TRBV9
CDR3 DNA: TGTGCCAGCAGCGCGGGACTAGCGGTGGACTACGAGCAGTACTTC
CDR3 protein: CASSAGLAVDYEQYF

D gene: TRBD1
J gene: TRBJ1-5
clone size: .
V gene: TRBV2
CDR3 DNA: TGTGCCAGCAGCCGGACAGGGGGGAGCAATCAGCCCCAGCATTTT
CDR3 protein: CASSRTGGSNQPQHF

D gene: TRBD2
J gene: TRBJ2-5
clone size: few
V gene: TRBV5-1
CDR3 DNA: TGCGCCAGCGGCCCGGGGGGGCCAGAGACCCAGTACTTC
CDR3 protein: CASGPGGPETQYF

D gene: TRBD2
J gene: TRBJ2-7
clone size: .
V gene: TRBV28
CDR3 DNA: TGTGCCAGCAGTACCCCCACTAGCGGGGCCCGCTACGAGCAGTACTTC
CDR3 protein: CASSTPTSGARYEQYF

D gene: TRBD1
J gene: TRBJ1-2
clone size: many
V gene: TRBV6-6
CDR3 DNA: TGTGCCAGCAGTCCTACAGGGGCTAGCGGCTACACCTTC
CDR3 protein: CASSPTGASGYTF

D gene: .
J gene: TRBJ2-3
clone size: few
V gene: TRBV7-3
CDR3 DNA: TGTGCCAGCAGCTTATATGGCACAGATACGCAGTATTTT
CDR3 protein: CASSLYGTDTQYF

D gene: .
J gene: TRBJ2-7
clone size: .
V gene: TRBV9
CDR3 DNA: TGTGCCAGCAGCGTGGGGGACTCCTCCTACGAGCAGTACTTC
CDR3 protein: CASSVGDSSYEQYF

D gene: TRBD1
J gene: TRBJ2-7
clone size: .
V gene: TRBV11-1
CDR3 DNA: TGTGCCAGCAGCCCACTGACAGGGACACCCTACGAGCAGTACTTC
CDR3 protein: CASSPLTGTPYEQYF

D gene: TRBD1
J gene: TRBJ2-3
clone size: once
V gene: TRBV10-3
CDR3 DNA: TGTGCCATCAGTGAGGGCAGGGGGAAAACAGATACGCAGTATTTT
CDR3 protein: CAISEGRGKTDTQYF

D gene: TRBD1
J gene: TRBJ1-1
clone size: once
V gene: TRBV29-1
CDR3 DNA: TGCAGCGTCGCCGGACAGGGGGGCGGTGAAGCTTTCTTT
CDR3 protein: CSVAGQGGGEAFF

D gene: .
J gene: TRBJ2-7
clone size: few
V gene: TRBV9
CDR3 DNA: TGTGCCAGCAGCTCCCAGGGCAGCACCTCCTACGAGCAGTACTTC
CDR3 protein: CASSSQGSTSYEQYF

D gene: .
J gene: TRBJ1-1
clone size: .
V gene: TRBV6-5
CDR3 DNA: TGTGCCATCCACAGGGACCCGACTACCGCTTTCTTT
CDR3 protein: CAIHRDPTTAFF

D gene: .
J gene: TRBJ2-7
clone size: .
V gene: TRBV28
CDR3 DNA: TGTGCCAGCACCCTTGGGCTGGGGAGCTACGAGCAGTACTTC
CDR3 protein: CASTLGLGSYEQYF

D gene: .
J gene: TRBJ1-3
clone size: .
V gene: TRBV30
CDR3 DNA: TGTGCCTGGTTCGCCAGGGGTTCTGGAAACACCATATATTTT
CDR3 protein: CAWFARGSGNTIYF

D gene: .
J gene: TRBJ2-4
clone size: few
V gene: TRBV6-5
CDR3 DNA: TGTGCCAGCAGCCCGGGACCCGACAGGTACATTCAGTACTTC
CDR3 protein: CASSPGPDRYIQYF

D gene: TRBD2
J gene: TRBJ2-5
clone size: .
V gene: TRBV5-6
CDR3 DNA: TGTGCCAGCAGCTTGGGTTGGGCGGGGGGTCAAGAGACCCAGTACTTC
CDR3 protein: CASSLGWAGGQETQYF

D gene: TRBD2
J gene: TRBJ2-5
clone size: .
V gene: TRBV19
CDR3 DNA: TGTGCCAGTAGTATAGGACTAGCGGGCCGACTGATAAAAGAGACCCAGTACTTC
CDR3 protein: CASSIGLAGRLIKETQYF

D gene: TRBD1
J gene: TRBJ2-7
clone size: .
V gene: TRBV4-1
CDR3 DNA: TGCGCCAGCAGCCGGCAGTGGGGGGGACAGGGGACCTACGAGCAGTACTTC
CDR3 protein: CASSRQWGGQGTYEQYF

D gene: .
J gene: TRBJ1-1
clone size: .
V gene: TRBV7-9
CDR3 DNA: TGTGCCCTTGCGGGGGGCTTAGGGAACACTGAAGCTTTCTTT
CDR3 protein: CALAGGLGNTEAFF

D gene: .
J gene: TRBJ1-4
clone size: .
V gene: TRBV9
CDR3 DNA: TGTGCCAGCAGCGTAGAGACAGGTAGAGAAAAACTGTTTTTT
CDR3 protein: CASSVETGREKLFF

D gene: .
J gene: TRBJ1-3
clone size: .
V gene: TRBV6-5
CDR3 DNA: TGTGCCAGCAGTAGGGACTTCGGAAACACCATATATTTT
CDR3 protein: CASSRDFGNTIYF

D gene: TRBD1
J gene: TRBJ2-5
clone size: .
V gene: TRBV11-3
CDR3 DNA: TGTGCCAGCAGCACCACGGGACAGTCGGAGACCCAGTACTTC
CDR3 protein: CASSTTGQSETQYF

D gene: .
J gene: TRBJ1-3
clone size: once
V gene: TRBV7-8
CDR3 DNA: TGTGCAGCGGCGACCTCTGGAAACACCATATATTTT
CDR3 protein: CAAATSGNTIYF

D gene: TRBD1
J gene: TRBJ1-2
clone size: .
V gene: TRBV19
CDR3 DNA: TGTGCCAGTAGTACTTCCTCGAGGGGGCAGATCTTC
CDR3 protein: CASSTSSRGQIF

D gene: TRBD1
J gene: TRBJ2-5
clone size: .
V gene: TRBV5-1
CDR3 DNA: TGCGCCAGCAGCTCAGGGACAGCTGGGGAGACCCAGTACTTC
CDR3 protein: CASSSGTAGETQYF

D gene: TRBD2
J gene: TRBJ2-1
clone size: .
V gene: TRBV18
CDR3 DNA: TGTGCCAGCTCGTTCCTACTAGCGGGGGAACAGGGTTACAATGAGCAGTTCTTC
CDR3 protein: CASSFLLAGEQGYNEQFF

D gene: .
J gene: TRBJ2-7
clone size: .
V gene: TRBV18
CDR3 DNA: TGTGCCAGCTCACCGAACCGGTACGAGCAGTACTTC
CDR3 protein: CASSPNRYEQYF

D gene: .
J gene: TRBJ1-1
clone size: .
V gene: TRBV6-1
CDR3 DNA: TGTGCCAGCAGTGAGGCCAGGGGAAGCACTGAAGCTTTCTTT
CDR3 protein: CASSEARGSTEAFF

D gene: .
J gene: TRBJ1-5
clone size: .
V gene: TRBV18
CDR3 DNA: TGTGCCAGCTCACCCTTACACGGGGATCAGCCCCAGCATTTT
CDR3 protein: CASSPLHGDQPQHF

D gene: TRBD1
J gene: TRBJ1-2
clone size: .
V gene: TRBV18
CDR3 DNA: TGTGCCAGCTCACCTGCGACAGGGGGCAACTATGGCTACACCTTC
CDR3 protein: CASSPATGGNYGYTF

D gene: TRBD2
J gene: TRBJ2-7
clone size: .
V gene: TRBV2
CDR3 DNA: TGTGCCAGCAGGCCCCCCGGGGGGGAACTGCAGTACTTC
CDR3 protein: CASRPPGGELQYF

D gene: .
J gene: TRBJ1-3
clone size: .
V gene: TRBV30
CDR3 DNA: TGTGCCTGGAGTGTCCCAGGGACTGGAAACACCATATATTTT
CDR3 protein: CAWSVPGTGNTIYF

D gene: .
J gene: TRBJ2-1
clone size: .
V gene: TRBV7-9
CDR3 DNA: TGTGCCAGCAGCTTCCCGGACAGCGACAATGAGCAGTTCTTC
CDR3 protein: CASSFPDSDNEQFF